A selection of T cell receptor beta chains follows, all from one sample in a study of graft-versus-host responses after intestinal transplantation. No antigen has been assigned to these receptors. TCRdb's copy holds only in-frame clones and misses some; the assay was immunoSEQ multiplex PCR. Here the sample spans 65,000 to 90,000 clones, 85% to 95% being singletons. The material was unstimulated CD8+ T cells sorted from spleen or lymph node cells, obtained before transplant. The receptors come from a human donor who was the organ donor for an intestinal transplant. The CDR3 runs from the conserved cysteine through the conserved F or W. D genes are given only for firm matches. Some rows mark clone size as missing; the rest say once, few, many or name a class of expanded clone.

clone size	D gene	V gene	J gene	CDR3 DNA	CDR3 protein
-	TRBD1	TRBV18	TRBJ2-2	TGTGCCAGCTCAAGACCCATACAGGGGGCTGCGAACACCGGGGAGCTGTTTTTT	CASSRPIQGAANTGELFF
once	-	TRBV5-1	TRBJ1-4	TGCGCCAGCAGCGGAGGGCAGGGGAGTGAAAAACTGTTTTTT	CASSGGQGSEKLFF
-	-	TRBV13	TRBJ2-2	TGTGCCAGCAGCCCCCGAACCGGGGAGCTGTTTTTT	CASSPRTGELFF
few	-	TRBV6-5	TRBJ2-5	TGTGCCAGCGCGGAGGAGCGGGTGTACCAAGAGACCCAGTACTTC	CASAEERVYQETQYF
few	TRBD2	TRBV7-9	TRBJ2-7	TGTGCCAGCAGCATACTAGCGGGGAGGAACGAGCAGTACTTC	CASSILAGRNEQYF
-	-	TRBV2	TRBJ2-3	TGTGCCAGCAGTGCTCCAGCTACAGATACGCAGTATTTT	CASSAPATDTQYF
-	-	TRBV6-5	TRBJ1-2	TGTGCCAGCAGTTGGGGGGGGGCAGCTAACTATGGCTACACCTTC	CASSWGGAANYGYTF
-	-	TRBV11-2	TRBJ2-1	TGTGCCAGCAGCCTAGGATACAATGAGCAGTTCTTC	CASSLGYNEQFF
-	-	TRBV5-6	TRBJ2-6	TGTGCCAGCAGCCTGGGACTGGTCCTCTCTGGGGCCAACGTCCTGACTTTC	CASSLGLVLSGANVLTF
once	TRBD1	TRBV13	TRBJ2-1	TGTGCCAGCAGCGTGATCACCGGGACAGGGGCTGATGAGCAGTTCTTC	CASSVITGTGADEQFF
-	-	TRBV5-5	TRBJ1-1	TGTGCCAGCAGCCAGGACAGATCCGAAGCTTTCTTT	CASSQDRSEAFF
-	-	TRBV11-2	TRBJ2-7	TGTGCCAGCAGCCGTCGCGGCGGGATAGACGAGCAGTACTTC	CASSRRGGIDEQYF
-	-	TRBV4-1	TRBJ2-7	TGCGCCAGCAGCCAAGAAGGGCTAGGTGGCTACGAGCAGTACTTC	CASSQEGLGGYEQYF
-	TRBD1	TRBV14	TRBJ2-1	TGTGCCAGCAGTGGACGGGACAGGGACTCCTACAATGAGCAGTTCTTC	CASSGRDRDSYNEQFF
-	TRBD1	TRBV11-2	TRBJ2-5	TGTGCCAGCAGCTTAGGTCAGGGGGCTCAAGAGACCCAGTACTTC	CASSLGQGAQETQYF
-	TRBD1	TRBV28	TRBJ2-7	TGTGCCAGCAGTTCTCGAGGACAGGGCTTCTCCTACGAGCAGTACTTC	CASSSRGQGFSYEQYF
-	TRBD1	TRBV25-1	TRBJ2-1	TGTGCCAGCAGTGGACAGGGGGCGGTCGGTGAGCAGTTCTTC	CASSGQGAVGEQFF
once	-	TRBV7-7	TRBJ2-1	TGTGCTAGCAGCGCCGACTCGGACCCCAGTGAGCAGTTCTTC	CASSADSDPSEQFF
-	TRBD2	TRBV5-5	TRBJ2-7	TGTGCCAGCAGCTACCTGCTAGCGGCCTACGAGCAGTACTTC	CASSYLLAAYEQYF
-	-	TRBV2	TRBJ2-3	TGTGCCAGCTCTGTCTTCGTCGGTAACACAGATACGCAGTATTTT	CASSVFVGNTDTQYF
-	-	TRBV5-1	TRBJ1-1	TGCGCCAGCAGCGATCCCCGGGGGGGCACTGAAGCTTTCTTT	CASSDPRGGTEAFF
-	-	TRBV4-1	TRBJ1-2	TGCGCCAGCAGCCAAGATTCGACAGTTAACTATGGCTACACCTTC	CASSQDSTVNYGYTF
-	TRBD1	TRBV5-1	TRBJ2-1	TGCGCCAGCAGCTTCTGGACAGGGCCTAGCTCCTACAATGAGCAGTTCTTC	CASSFWTGPSSYNEQFF
-	-	TRBV4-1	TRBJ1-2	TGCGCCAGCAGCCAAGATCTTGCACAGGAACTCTATGGCTACACCTTC	CASSQDLAQELYGYTF
-	-	TRBV4-2	TRBJ2-7	TGTGCCAGCAGTGAGGCCTCCTTGACGGGGGCCTACGAGCAGTACTTC	CASSEASLTGAYEQYF
-	TRBD2	TRBV30	TRBJ2-1	TGTGCCGGAGAGGGACTAGACTCCTACAATGAGCAGTTCTTC	CAGEGLDSYNEQFF
once	-	TRBV5-1	TRBJ1-1	TGCGCCAGCAGCTTCGGCACTGAAGCTTTCTTT	CASSFGTEAFF
-	TRBD1	TRBV14	TRBJ1-1	TGTGCCAGCAGCCAAGACAGGGGGCACACTGAAGCTTTCTTT	CASSQDRGHTEAFF
-	-	TRBV6-1	TRBJ2-1	TGTGCCAGCAAAGGGCAGGGTGGAAATGAGCAGTTCTTC	CASKGQGGNEQFF
-	-	TRBV7-8	TRBJ2-1	TGTGCCGGCAGCTTCAGGGGAACCTACAATGAGCAGTTCTTC	CAGSFRGTYNEQFF
-	TRBD1	TRBV4-2	TRBJ1-1	TGTGCCAGCAGCCCACCTACAGGGGGCGACGCTGAAGCTTTCTTT	CASSPPTGGDAEAFF
-	-	TRBV7-9	TRBJ1-1	TGTGCCAGCAGCTTCGGTCACACTGAAGCTTTCTTT	CASSFGHTEAFF
once	TRBD2	TRBV27	TRBJ2-3	TGTGCCAGCAGTCCCGGGACTAGCGAAACAGATACGCAGTATTTT	CASSPGTSETDTQYF
-	-	TRBV6-1	TRBJ2-5	TGTGCCAGCAGTGGACGGACAGCGCTCCAAGAGACCCAGTACTTC	CASSGRTALQETQYF
-	-	TRBV6-5	TRBJ2-7	TGTGCCAGCAGTCAAACTAACAGCTACGAGCAGTACTTC	CASSQTNSYEQYF
-	-	TRBV7-9	TRBJ1-6	TGTGCCAGCAGAGAGGGCCCAGGGACGAAGAATTCACCCCTCCACTTT	CASREGPGTKNSPLHF
few	TRBD2	TRBV2	TRBJ2-7	TGTGCCAGCAGCCCTACTAGCGACCGCTACGAGCAGTACTTC	CASSPTSDRYEQYF
-	-	TRBV7-9	TRBJ2-3	TGTGCCAGCAGCTTAGTGAGCACGGGTCATGAAGGGGATACGCAGTATTTT	CASSLVSTGHEGDTQYF
-	-	TRBV4-1	TRBJ2-1	TGCGCCAGCAGCCAAGAAGGGCCACCTTACTACAATGAGCAGTTCTTC	CASSQEGPPYYNEQFF
-	TRBD2	TRBV6-6	TRBJ2-1	TGTGCCAGCAGTTACTCTGAGACTAGCGCAAGGGATGAGCAGTTCTTC	CASSYSETSARDEQFF
-	-	TRBV21-1	TRBJ2-5	TGTGCCAGCAGCAAAGAGGCTAGCGGGAGAGTCGAAAAAGAGACCCAGTACTTC	CASSKEASGRVEKETQYF
-	TRBD2	TRBV10-1	TRBJ2-7	TGCGCCAGCAGTGAAGGGACTAGCGGGGGGGCGGCCCTCTACGAGCAGTACTTC	CASSEGTSGGAALYEQYF
-	-	TRBV5-5	TRBJ1-1	TGTGCCAGCAGCTTAGGGGAGAGTGGGGAAGCTTTCTTT	CASSLGESGEAFF
-	-	TRBV30	TRBJ2-1	TGTGCCTCCGGGATTGGCGGGCATGAGCAGTTCTTC	CASGIGGHEQFF